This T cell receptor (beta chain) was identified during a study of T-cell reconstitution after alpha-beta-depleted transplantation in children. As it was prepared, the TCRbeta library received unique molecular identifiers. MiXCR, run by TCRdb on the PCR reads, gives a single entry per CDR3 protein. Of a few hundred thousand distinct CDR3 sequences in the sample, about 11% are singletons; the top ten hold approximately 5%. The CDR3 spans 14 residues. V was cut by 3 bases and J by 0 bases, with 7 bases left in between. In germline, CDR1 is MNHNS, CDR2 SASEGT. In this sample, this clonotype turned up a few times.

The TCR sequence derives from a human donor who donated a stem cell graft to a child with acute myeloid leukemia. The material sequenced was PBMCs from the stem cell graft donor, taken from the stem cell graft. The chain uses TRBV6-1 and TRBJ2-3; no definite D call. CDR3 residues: CASSETISTDTQYF. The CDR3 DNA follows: TGTGCCAGCAGTGAGACGATTAGCACAGATACGCAGTATTTT.